The 6 T cell receptor beta chains below come from one sample, sequenced in a study of neoadjuvant anti-PD-1 for oral cavity cancer. Profiling relied on immunoSEQ multiplex PCR, and the TCRdb table lists in-frame clones only, not all of them. The data contain roughly 10,000 clones, over 40% of them singletons. This sample comprised tumor tissue, obtained before nivolumab (anti-PD-1) treatment. The receptors stem from a person between 40 and 79 years old with oral cavity squamous cell carcinoma.

Relative to its sample, this clone is medium-sized. This chain links TRBV30 with TRBJ2-7, with D possibly matching TRBD2 (6 bases). This CDR3 has 16 amino acids. The germline V gene has CDR1 GTSNPN and CDR2 SVGIG (reference sequence). Trimming removed 4 bases at V and 0 bases at J, with 19 bases between. The CDR3 protein is CAWNRDSELFSYEQYF. Written as DNA, the CDR3 is TGTGCCTGGAACCGGGACTCTGAACTTTTCTCCTACGAGCAGTACTTC. The full variable domain, in which reference TRBV30 and TRBJ2-7 provide the parts outside the CDR3, is SQTIHQWPATLVQPVGSPLSLECTVEGTSNPNLYWYRQAAGRGLQLLFYSVGIGQISSEVPQNLSASRPQDRQFILSSKKLLLSDSGFYLCAWNRDSELFSYEQYFGPGTRLTVT.

This clone is medium-sized in the sample. The rearrangement joins TRBV10-3 to TRBJ1-3; unclear D gene. This CDR3 has 14 residues. Germline CDR1 is ENHRY and CDR2 is SYGVKD. Between the trimmed V and J ends, which lost 7 bases and 0 bases, there was a span of 10 bases. This CDR3 is CAITVGFSGNTIYF. CDR3 DNA sequence: TGTGCCATCACGGTAGGGTTCTCTGGAAACACCATATATTTT.

This chain links TRBV9 with TRBJ2-2; TRBD1 matches 11 bases. There are 17 residues in the CDR3. Germline V CDR1 and CDR2: SGDLS, YYNGEE. With V trimmed by 1 base and J by 0 bases, 2 bases remained unmatched. CDR3 bases: TGTGCCAGCAGCGTAAAGGGACAGGGGGCGAACACCGGGGAGCTGTTTTTT. This encodes CASSVKGQGANTGELFF. Using reference TRBV9 and TRBJ2-2 for the parts outside the CDR3, the full variable domain is DSGVTQTPKHLITATGQRVTLRCSPRSGDLSVYWYQQSLDQGLQFLIQYYNGEERAKGNILERFSAQQFPDLHSELNLSSLELGDSALYFCASSVKGQGANTGELFFGEGSRLTVL.

The V gene is TRBV11-2, the J gene TRBJ2-7; the D gene is possibly TRBD1 (6 bases). Germline V lookup: CDR1 SGHAT, CDR2 FQNNGV. With 0 bases removed from V and 4 bases from J, the gap between germline ends came to 13 bases. This CDR3 has 15 residues. The CDR3 DNA is TGTGCCAGCAGCTTAGATTTTACAGGGCGGTACGAGCAGTACTTC. As protein: CASSLDFTGRYEQYF.

The rearrangement uses TRBV29-1 and TRBJ1-5; 7 bases fit TRBD1. V trimming: 2 bases; J trimming: 9 bases; junction bases outside the gene matches: 10. This CDR3 has 14 residues. Germline assignment: CDR1 SQVTM and CDR2 ANQGSEA. The CDR3 nucleotides read TGCAGCGTTGAAAAAGGGACAGTTTGTCGGCCCCAGCATTTT. Translation gives CSVEKGTVCRPQHF.

This clone was detected a few times. In DNA, the CDR3 is TGTGCCAGCATAGAGTTGAAGGGAGCGGGTGGCTACACCTTC. Translated, it gives CASIELKGAGGYTF. J is TRBJ1-2 and V is TRBV2; D is ambiguous. The CDR3 has 14 amino acids. Germline V gene lookup returns CDR1 SNHLY and CDR2 FYNNEI. V lost 7 bases and J 7 bases, leaving 19 bases between the germline ends.